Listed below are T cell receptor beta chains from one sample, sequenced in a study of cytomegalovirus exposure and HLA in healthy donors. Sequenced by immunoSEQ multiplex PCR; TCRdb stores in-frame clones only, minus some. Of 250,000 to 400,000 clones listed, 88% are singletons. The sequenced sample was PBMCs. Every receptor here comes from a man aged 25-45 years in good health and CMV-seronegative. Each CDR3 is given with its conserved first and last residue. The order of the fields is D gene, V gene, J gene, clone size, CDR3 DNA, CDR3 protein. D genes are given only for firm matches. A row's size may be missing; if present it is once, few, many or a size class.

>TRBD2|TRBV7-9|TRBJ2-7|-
TGTGCCAGCAGCTCCGGGGGGGGGACTGCCTACGAGCAGTACTTC
CASSSGGGTAYEQYF
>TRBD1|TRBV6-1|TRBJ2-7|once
TGTGCCAGCAGTGGGACAGGGGGCCACGAGCAGTACTTC
CASSGTGGHEQYF
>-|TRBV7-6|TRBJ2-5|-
TGTGCCAGCAGCACATCTAGGGGCCCTCAAGAGACCCAGTACTTC
CASSTSRGPQETQYF
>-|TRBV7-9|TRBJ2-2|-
TGTGCCAGCAGCTTAAGGGGTTTGAACACCGGGGAGCTGTTTTTT
CASSLRGLNTGELFF
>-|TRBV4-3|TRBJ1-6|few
TGCGCCAGCAGCTCCTACTCGGAGGCGTATAATTCACCCCTCCACTTT
CASSSYSEAYNSPLHF
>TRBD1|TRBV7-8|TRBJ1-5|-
TGTGCCAGCAGCGTAGGGACAGGGCCCCTCGGGCCCCAGCATTTT
CASSVGTGPLGPQHF
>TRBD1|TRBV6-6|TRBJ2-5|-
TGTGCCAGCAGTTACTTGTCAGGGGGAAAGACCCAGTACTTC
CASSYLSGGKTQYF
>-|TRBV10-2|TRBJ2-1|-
TGCGCCAGCACTGATGGGGGGGCCTTCTACAATGAGCAGTTCTTC
CASTDGGAFYNEQFF
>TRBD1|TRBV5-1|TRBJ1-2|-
TGCGCCAGCAGCGCCGCGGACAGGGGCGGCTACACCTTC
CASSAADRGGYTF
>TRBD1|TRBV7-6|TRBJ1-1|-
TGTGCCAGCAGCACGGGACAGGGGGCAAACACTGAAGCTTTCTTT
CASSTGQGANTEAFF
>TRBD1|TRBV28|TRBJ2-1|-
TGTGCCAGCAGGTTTTACCCCGGGACAGGGGGCTTGAGCTCCTACAATGAGCAGTTCTTC
CASRFYPGTGGLSSYNEQFF
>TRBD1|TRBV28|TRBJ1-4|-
TGTGCCAGCAGTTCCCGGACAGGGGGCGGTGAAAAACTGTTTTTT
CASSSRTGGGEKLFF
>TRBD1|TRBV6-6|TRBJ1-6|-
TGTGCCAGCGGGGAGACAGGGAGGAATTCACCCCTCCACTTT
CASGETGRNSPLHF
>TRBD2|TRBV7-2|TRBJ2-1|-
TGTGCCAGCAGCGAGACGTATGCGGGGGGGCCTGGCTTCTACAATGAGCAGTTCTTC
CASSETYAGGPGFYNEQFF
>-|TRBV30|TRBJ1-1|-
TGTGCCGGTACCTCAGCTGGGTTGAACTGGAGAACCACTGAAGCTTTCTTT
CAGTSAGLNWRTTEAFF
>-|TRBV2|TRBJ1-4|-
TGTGCCACTCACAGGGATAGGGGAACTAATGAAAAACTGTTTTTT
CATHRDRGTNEKLFF
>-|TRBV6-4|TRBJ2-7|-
TGTGCCAGCAGTTTGAGTGAGGGCAGGGGAGCCTACGAGCAGTACTTC
CASSLSEGRGAYEQYF
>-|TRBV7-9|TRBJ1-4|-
TGTGCCAGCAGCCAAGTCGGGGGGCGAGAAGAAAAACTGTTTTTT
CASSQVGGREEKLFF
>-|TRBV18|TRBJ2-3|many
TGTGCCAGCTCACCAGGGGACACCCAAAGCACAGATACGCAGTATTTT
CASSPGDTQSTDTQYF
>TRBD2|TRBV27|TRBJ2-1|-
TGTGCCAGCAGTTTATCCCGACTAGCGGGGGATATTGAGCAGTTCTTC
CASSLSRLAGDIEQFF
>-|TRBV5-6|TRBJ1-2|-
TGTGCCAGCAGCGTCAGCTATGGCTACACCTTC
CASSVSYGYTF
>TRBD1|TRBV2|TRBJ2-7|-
TGTGCCAGCAGTGAATACGGGACAGGGGGCATTGAGCAGTACTTC
CASSEYGTGGIEQYF
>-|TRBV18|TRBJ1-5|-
TGTGCCAGCTCACCCAGGGATAGCAATCAGCCCCAGCATTTT
CASSPRDSNQPQHF
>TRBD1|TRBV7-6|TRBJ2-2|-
TGTGCCAGCACAGAATCGCGGACAGGGCACACCGGGGAGCTGTTTTTT
CASTESRTGHTGELFF
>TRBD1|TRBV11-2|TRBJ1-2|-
TGTGCCAGCAGCTTAGATTCCAGACAGGGGTGGTATGGCTACACCTTC
CASSLDSRQGWYGYTF
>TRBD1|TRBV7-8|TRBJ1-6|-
TGTGCCAGCAGCCGTGGGACAGGGTATTCACCCCTCCACTTT
CASSRGTGYSPLHF
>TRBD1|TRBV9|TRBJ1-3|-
TGTGCCAGCAGCGTGACAGGGGGTGGAAACACCATATATTTT
CASSVTGGGNTIYF